A single sample gave rise to the 16 T cell receptor beta chains below, sequenced in a study of shared clonotypes between healthy human individuals. Sequencing used immunoSEQ multiplex PCR; TCRdb keeps in-frame clones, though not all of them. The sample contains 950,000 to 1,200,000 clones, roughly 77% of which appear only once. The specimen was memory CD4+ T cells from PBMCs. Indicated subset: CD45RA-negative fraction. These receptors all stem from a man younger than 35 in good health. Some clones in this sample may be carry-over from other donors' samples.

This chain connects TRBV30 to TRBJ2-4, with D possibly being TRBD1 (6 bases). Germline values: CDR1 GTSNPN, CDR2 SVGIG (reference sequence). The CDR3 sequence is 13 residues long. The V gene lost 5 bases and the J gene lost 0 bases, with 8 bases spanning the gap. CDR3: CAWGQIAKNIQYF. The CDR3 coding sequence is TGTGCCTGGGGACAGATAGCCAAAAACATTCAGTACTTC.

The rearrangement uses TRBV9 and TRBJ2-7; D is undetermined. V shed 0 bases and J shed 5 bases, with 12 bases lying between them. This CDR3 region has 14 residues. Germline V gives CDR1 SGDLS, CDR2 YYNGEE. The CDR3 reads CASSVEARRDEQYF. In nucleotides, the CDR3 is TGTGCCAGCAGCGTAGAGGCCCGTCGGGACGAGCAGTACTTC.

This clone occurred once. The chain employs TRBV28 and TRBJ1-2, with 8 bases fitting TRBD1. With 4 bases clipped from V and 4 bases from J, the junction kept 5 bases outside the gene matches. In germline, CDR1 is MDHEN, CDR2 SYDVKM. The CDR3 extends over 14 amino acids. The DNA of the CDR3 is TGTGCCAGCAGTTCATACAGGGGGGCCTATGGCTACACCTTC. Translation: CASSSYRGAYGYTF.

The chain is built from TRBV4-3 and TRBJ2-3; 8 bases are a match to TRBD1. V lost 0 bases and J lost 8; bases outside the gene matches: 10. CDR1 is LGHNA, CDR2 YSLEER, per germline. The CDR3 covers 16 residues. The CDR3 spells CASSQDEHPGGGTQYF. The CDR3 DNA sequence: TGCGCCAGCAGCCAAGATGAACATCCAGGGGGCGGTACGCAGTATTTT.

Details on this clone: The junction and the germline gene differ at one end; a read error may be behind it. The V and J genes are TRBV6-1 and TRBJ1-2, with a weak D call TRBD1 (5 bases). Germline values: CDR1 MNHNS, CDR2 SASEGT. The CDR3 has 16 amino acids. CDR3 in amino acids: CAISDGTQTPRRGYTF. The DNA for the CDR3 is TGTGCCATCAGTGACGGGACTCAGACTCCCCGGCGGGGCTACACCTTC.

The sample holds a few counts of this clone. The sample contains more than one DNA sequence encoding this CDR3. The V call is TRBV5-1, the J call TRBJ2-3; 7 nucleotides line up with TRBD2. This CDR3 has 15 residues. V trimming: 0 bases; J trimming: 3 bases; junction bases outside the gene matches: 4. Germline V lookup: CDR1 SGHRS, CDR2 YFSETQ. As DNA, the CDR3 is TGCGCCAGCAGCTTGGCGGGCGGGAGAACAGATACGCAGTATTTT. Its translation is CASSLAGGRTDTQYF.

The chain recombines TRBV5-5 with TRBJ2-4; D might be TRBD2 (5 bases). The V end was cut by 3 bases, the J end by 6 bases, with 13 bases between. CDR3 length: 14 amino acids. Germline V lookup: CDR1 SGHKS, CDR2 YYEKEE (reference sequence). For the CDR3, the DNA is TGTGCCAGCAGCTCCATCCCAGGAGGAAACATTCAGTACTTC. It codes for CASSSIPGGNIQYF.

V usage is TRBV7-8 and J usage is TRBJ2-7; D perhaps matches TRBD2 (6 bases). V shed 7 bases and J shed 5 bases, with 33 bases lying between them. CDR3 size: 19 residues. Germline V gene data show CDR1 as SGHVS and CDR2 as FQNEAQ. The CDR3 here is CASNFPGWRGSTSGNEQYF. CDR3 DNA: TGTGCCAGCAACTTTCCCGGGTGGCGGGGATCTACCTCAGGGAACGAGCAGTACTTC.

Note on this clone: A much larger clone lies one base from this, so it may be a read error. The chain uses TRBV11-2 and TRBJ2-5; no reliable D call. The CDR3 extends over 12 amino acids. Deletions cut 3 bases from V and 3 bases from J, with 5 bases between. Germline CDR1 is SGHAT and CDR2 is FQNNGV. Written as DNA, the CDR3 is TGTGCCAGCAGCTTCAGGAAAGAGACCCAGTACTTC. Translating gives CASSFRKETQYF.

This clone was seen a single time. This chain links TRBV5-1 with TRBJ1-1; no definite D call. CDR3 length: 13 residues. Looked up from germline, CDR1 is SGHRS and CDR2 is YFSETQ. Trimming took 4 bases from V and 0 from J, leaving 7 bases between them. CDR3 residues: CASSTGMNTEAFF. In DNA, the CDR3 is TGCGCCAGCAGCACCGGAATGAACACTGAAGCTTTCTTT.

The chain uses TRBV5-1 and TRBJ2-5, with a possible D match to TRBD1 (6 bases). V shed 0 bases and J shed 4 bases, with 13 bases lying between them. Looked up from germline, CDR1 is SGHRS and CDR2 is YFSETQ. This CDR3 is built from 15 residues. Written as DNA, the CDR3 is TGCGCCAGCAGCTTGGACAGGGAGCCTGGAGAGACCCAGTACTTC. Translation gives CASSLDREPGETQYF.

The chain uses TRBV6-4 and TRBJ1-2; 7 bases map to TRBD1. The V segment lost 2 bases and the J segment 8 bases; nucleotides outside the gene matches: 2. The CDR3 extends over 12 amino acids. Germline CDR1 is MRHNA and CDR2 is SNTAGT. The DNA of the CDR3 is TGTGCCAGCAGTGACCAGGGGGTGGGCTACACCTTC. Amino acids: CASSDQGVGYTF.

The V and J genes are TRBV6-1 and TRBJ2-1; D uncertain. Germline CDR1 is MNHNS and CDR2 is SASEGT. Trimming removed 1 base at V and 16 bases at J, with 11 bases between. The CDR3 is 11 residues long. This CDR3 is CASSEGQATFF. The CDR3 DNA sequence: TGTGCCAGCAGTGAAGGGCAGGCCACCTTCTTC.

A few counts support this clone. The chain has TRBV7-2 and TRBJ1-1, with unresolved D. CDR1 is SGHTA and CDR2 is FQGNSA in the germline V gene. Trimming took 4 bases from V and 6 from J, leaving 12 bases between them. This CDR3 has 13 amino acids. CDR3 DNA sequence: TGTGCCAGCAGCTCGAGGGCCCTGTCTGAAGCTTTCTTT. Its translation is CASSSRALSEAFF.

The V and J genes are TRBV7-9 and TRBJ1-1; 7 bases match TRBD1. J gave up 4 bases and V 3 bases, and 5 bases lay outside the gene matches. Looked up from germline, CDR1 is SEHNR and CDR2 is FQNEAQ (reference sequence). This CDR3 has 14 residues. The CDR3 is CASSLTGKSTEAFF. CDR3 DNA sequence: TGTGCCAGCAGCTTGACAGGGAAGTCCACTGAAGCTTTCTTT.

This clone was detected ten times or more. The rearrangement joins TRBV13 to TRBJ1-1; tentative D call: TRBD1 (5 bases). The CDR3 contains 15 residues. Germline assignment: CDR1 PRHDT and CDR2 FYEKMQ (reference sequence). V was pared by 8 bases and J by 3 bases, with 19 bases between. CDR3 sequence reads: CASAPRLGVDTEAFF. Written as DNA, the CDR3 is TGTGCCAGCGCCCCCAGGTTGGGGGTAGACACTGAAGCTTTCTTT.